One and the same sample provided the 28 T cell receptor beta chains below, sequenced in a study of control samples from healthy donors and cancer patients. Sequencing used immunoSEQ multiplex PCR; TCRdb keeps in-frame clones, though not all of them. This sample has roughly 150,000 clones, with over 90% found just once. The sequencing sample was made of blood. The receptor set was obtained from a man between 50 and 59 years old in good health.

This clone was recorded once. V gene TRBV19 combines with J gene TRBJ1-5, with 8 bases that match TRBD1. This CDR3 comprises 15 residues. The V segment lost 0 bases and the J segment 7 bases; nucleotides outside the gene matches: 5. Looked up from germline, CDR1 is LNHDA and CDR2 is SQIVND (reference sequence). The CDR3 coding sequence is TGTGCCAGTAGTATAGATGACAGGGGAGTACAGCCCCAGCATTTT. Protein sequence: CASSIDDRGVQPQHF.

The genes are TRBV27 and TRBJ1-2; 9 nucleotides line up with TRBD1. CDR3 length: 14 amino acids. Germline-derived CDR1 and CDR2 are MNHEY and SMNVEV (reference sequence). With 3 bases clipped from V and 4 bases from J, the junction kept 3 bases outside the gene matches. Here the CDR3 reads CASSFAQGAYGYTF. The CDR3 nucleotides are TGTGCCAGCAGTTTCGCACAGGGGGCCTATGGCTACACCTTC.

This chain connects TRBV30 to TRBJ1-6; D call uncertain. Trimming took 3 bases from V and 7 from J, leaving 13 bases between them. Germline V CDR1 and CDR2: GTSNPN, SVGIG (reference sequence). CDR3 length equals 14 residues. CDR3 nucleotides: TGTGCCTGGAGCGACTCCCTTGGAAATTCACCCCTCCACTTT. The encoded protein is CAWSDSLGNSPLHF.

The chain couples TRBV6-2 or TRBV6-3 to TRBJ2-1; no definite D call. This CDR3 has 14 amino acids. Per the germline V gene, CDR1 is MNHEY and CDR2 is SVGEGT. Trimming pared 2 bases from V and 15 bases from J, leaving 20 bases between. CDR3 nucleotides: TGTGCCAGCAGTTACCCCTCTACGTCGACCTCTCCGTTCTTC. This sequence encodes CASSYPSTSTSPFF.

The chain joins TRBV10-1 to TRBJ1-2; 9 positions match TRBD1. This CDR3 has 13 amino acids. Germline V gives CDR1 WNHNN, CDR2 SYGVQD (reference sequence). The J segment lost 5 bases and the V segment lost 6 bases, leaving 4 bases of the junction unmatched. The CDR3 DNA is TGCGCCAGCAGCGCCGGGACAGGGTATGGCTACACCTTC. Protein product: CASSAGTGYGYTF.

The chain joins TRBV29-1 to TRBJ2-1; D gene unclear. CDR3 length: 13 amino acids. Per the germline V gene, CDR1 is SQVTM and CDR2 is ANQGSEA. Deletions cut 0 bases from V and 6 bases from J, with 9 bases between. For the CDR3, the DNA is TGCAGCGTTGAAGACGCCAGGATCAATGAGCAGTTCTTC. This encodes CSVEDARINEQFF.

The table lists this clone with a count of one. The chain has TRBV11-2 and TRBJ2-7; 10 bases are shared with TRBD2. There are 17 residues in the CDR3. The junction had 10 bases not matched to a gene; V was cut back by 5 bases and J by 0 bases. The germline V gene encodes CDR1 SGHAT and CDR2 FQNNGV. CDR3 sequence (DNA): TGTGCCAGCAGCATAACGGGACTAGCGCCCAGCTCCTACGAGCAGTACTTC. The encoded protein is CASSITGLAPSSYEQYF.

The chain has TRBV27 and TRBJ2-3, with a possible D match to TRBD2 (5 bases). In germline, CDR1 is MNHEY, CDR2 SMNVEV (reference sequence). The V and J ends lost 3 bases and 0 bases respectively, with 10 bases between them. The CDR3 consists of 15 residues. The CDR3 bases are TGTGCCAGCAGTTTTTCCCGGGGTAGCACAGATACGCAGTATTTT. As protein: CASSFSRGSTDTQYF.

V usage is TRBV5-6 and J usage is TRBJ2-3; D uncertain. The V end was cut by 0 bases, the J end by 5 bases, with 1 base between. Germline assignment: CDR1 SGHDT and CDR2 YYEEEE. The CDR3 runs 11 residues. The CDR3 spells CASSLGDTQYF. For the CDR3, the DNA is TGTGCCAGCAGCTTGGGAGATACGCAGTATTTT.

V gene TRBV13 combines with J gene TRBJ1-5; 7 bases agree with TRBD1. Germline V gives CDR1 PRHDT, CDR2 FYEKMQ (reference sequence). The V gene end was trimmed by 2 bases and the J gene end by 3 bases; junction bases not matched to a gene: 16. This CDR3 contains 19 residues. The CDR3 region is CASSLSMPPGQTFNQPQHF. The DNA of the CDR3 is TGTGCCAGCAGCTTATCAATGCCCCCGGGACAGACCTTCAATCAGCCCCAGCATTTT. The whole variable domain, filled in from reference TRBV13 and TRBJ1-5, reads AAGVIQSPRHLIKEKRETATLKCYPIPRHDTVYWYQQGPGQDPQFLISFYEKMQSDKGSIPDRFSAQQFSDYHSELNMSSLELGDSALYFCASSLSMPPGQTFNQPQHFGDGTRLSIL.

This clone is a singleton in its sample. This sequence joins TRBV7-9 and TRBJ1-2; D is perhaps TRBD1 (6 bases). Trimming left V 5 bases short and J 0 bases short, with 10 bases between. The CDR3 has 14 amino acids. Germline CDR1 reads SEHNR; CDR2 reads FQNEAQ (reference sequence). The CDR3 spells CASSGQRTNYGYTF. The CDR3 nucleotides read TGTGCCAGCAGCGGACAGCGAACTAACTATGGCTACACCTTC.

J is TRBJ2-1 and V is TRBV18, with D unclear. The CDR3 covers 13 residues. Germline CDR1 KGHSH, CDR2 LQKENI. Trimming pared 1 base from V and 5 bases from J, leaving 6 bases between. The CDR3 spells CASSPLKNNEQFF. The DNA of the CDR3 is TGTGCCAGCTCACCACTGAAAAACAATGAGCAGTTCTTC.

This clone was picked up a small number of times. The chain joins TRBV19 to TRBJ2-1, with TRBD2 matching over 9 bases. CDR3 length: 14 residues. Unmatched junction bases numbered 9, after V lost 6 bases and J lost 9 bases. Germline CDR1 LNHDA, CDR2 SQIVND (reference sequence). CDR3 region: CASRGSGRQGEQFF. In DNA, the CDR3 is TGTGCCAGTAGGGGCAGCGGGAGGCAGGGTGAGCAGTTCTTC. Using reference TRBV19 and TRBJ2-1 for the parts outside the CDR3, the full variable domain is DGGITQSPKYLFRKEGQNVTLSCEQNLNHDAMYWYRQDPGQGLRLIYYSQIVNDFQKGDIAEGYSVSREKKESFPLTVTSAQKNPTAFYLCASRGSGRQGEQFFGPGTRLTVL.

This chain connects TRBV3-1 (or the pseudogene TRBV3-2) to TRBJ2-3, with D unclear. CDR1 and CDR2 from the germline V gene are LGHDT and YNNKEL (reference sequence). Trimming pared 0 bases from V and 9 bases from J, leaving 7 bases between. The CDR3 consists of 12 residues. This chain's CDR3 is CASSQEGRTQYF. CDR3 nucleotide sequence: TGTGCCAGCAGCCAAGAGGGTAGGACGCAGTATTTT.

This chain links TRBV30 with TRBJ1-2; TRBD1 is a possible D gene (6 bases). The V end was cut by 4 bases, the J end by 8 bases, with 11 bases between. This CDR3 contains 11 residues. CDR1 is GTSNPN, CDR2 SVGIG, per germline (reference sequence). CDR3 residues: CAWNRVEGYTF. For the CDR3, the DNA is TGTGCCTGGAACAGGGTCGAGGGCTACACCTTC.

The genes are TRBV11-2 and TRBJ2-7; the D gene is possibly TRBD1 (5 bases). The CDR3 contains 16 residues. V was pared by 5 bases and J by 3 bases, with 20 bases between. Germline CDR1 reads SGHAT; CDR2 reads FQNNGV. For the CDR3, the DNA is TGTGCCAGCAGCCCCTCTGTGGGGCAACAAATCTACGAGCAGTACTTC. Protein product: CASSPSVGQQIYEQYF.

The sample holds one count of this clone. The chain combines TRBV19 with TRBJ1-1, with D possibly matching TRBD1 (6 bases). V lost 3 bases and J lost 11, with 19 bases in between. The V gene's germline CDR1 is LNHDA and CDR2 SQIVND (reference sequence). CDR3 length: 14 residues. Written as DNA, the CDR3 is TGTGCCAGTAGTATGAGCCAGGGGACAAGCGTGGCTTTCTTT. This translates into CASSMSQGTSVAFF.

This chain joins TRBV15 and TRBJ2-7, with D perhaps matching TRBD2 (6 bases). Trimming removed 8 bases at V and 2 bases at J, with 13 bases between. CDR1 and CDR2 from the germline V gene are LNHNV and YYDKDF (reference sequence). This CDR3 is 13 amino acids long. DNA for the CDR3: TGTGCCACCCAGATGGGGGGAGCCTACGAGCAGTACTTC. This sequence encodes CATQMGGAYEQYF.

V usage is TRBV6-4 and J usage is TRBJ2-2; D may be TRBD1 or TRBD2 (6 bases each). Germline V gene sequence: CDR1 MRHNA, CDR2 SNTAGT. Trimming pared 5 bases from V and 5 bases from J, leaving 15 bases between. The CDR3 length is 15 residues. The CDR3 region has the DNA TGTGCCAGCAGTCCGGGACGGAGGGGGACCGGGGAGCTGTTTTTT. As protein: CASSPGRRGTGELFF.

V and J are TRBV19 and TRBJ1-2; TRBD1 is a possible D gene (5 bases). Germline loops: CDR1 LNHDA, CDR2 SQIVND (reference sequence). V shed 4 bases and J shed 8 bases, with 14 bases lying between them. This CDR3 region has 13 residues. For the CDR3, the DNA is TGTGCCAGTAGTACCCTCAGGGTGGAGGGCTACACCTTC. This translates into CASSTLRVEGYTF.

This CDR3 reads CASSSPRAGAYEQYF. The CDR3 nucleotides are TGTGCCAGCAGTTCCCCCAGGGCAGGGGCCTACGAGCAGTACTTC. This chain connects TRBV28 to TRBJ2-7; the D gene is possibly TRBD1 (6 bases). CDR3 length equals 15 residues. V was clipped by 4 bases and J by 2 bases, with 15 bases between them. Germline CDR1 MDHEN, CDR2 SYDVKM.

The rearrangement joins TRBV9 to TRBJ1-3; D gene uncertain. V dropped 0 bases and J dropped 4 bases, with 11 bases sitting between them. CDR3 length: 15 residues. The germline CDR1 and CDR2 sequences are SGDLS and YYNGEE. The CDR3 DNA reads TGTGCCAGCAGCGTAGAGGCGGGAACGGGAAACACCATATATTTT. As protein: CASSVEAGTGNTIYF.

This chain uses TRBV28 with TRBJ1-2; D gene unclear. The CDR3 totals 13 residues. V dropped 4 bases and J dropped 8 bases, with 14 bases sitting between them. Germline V gene lookup returns CDR1 MDHEN and CDR2 SYDVKM. As DNA, the CDR3 is TGTGCCAGCAGTTCCGGAGGGCCCTGGGGCTACACCTTC. Encoded protein: CASSSGGPWGYTF.

This clone was recorded a few times. CDR3 sequence reads: CASRLNRGYSPLHF. CDR3 in DNA: TGTGCCAGCAGGTTGAACAGGGGATACTCACCCCTCCACTTT. The V gene is TRBV13, the J gene TRBJ1-6; 7 bases are shared with TRBD1. Looked up from germline, CDR1 is PRHDT and CDR2 is FYEKMQ (reference sequence). The CDR3 runs to 14 residues. J was trimmed by 10 bases and V by 6 bases; bases with no gene match: 9.

The chain is built from TRBV9 and TRBJ2-5; D ambiguous. The CDR3 runs to 13 residues. Trimming pared 3 bases from V and 1 base from J, leaving 7 bases between. Germline values: CDR1 SGDLS, CDR2 YYNGEE. CDR3 nucleotides: TGTGCCAGCAGCGAACGGTTCCAAGAGACCCAGTACTTC. This sequence encodes CASSERFQETQYF.

The CDR3 nucleotides are TGTGCCGGACAGGGCGGCACAGATACGCAGTATTTT. Residues: CAGQGGTDTQYF. V usage is TRBV28 and J usage is TRBJ2-3; 8 positions match TRBD1. CDR3 length equals 12 residues. Germline trimming cut 11 bases from V and 1 base from J; bases unmatched to any gene: 2. Germline-derived CDR1 and CDR2 are MDHEN and SYDVKM.

In the case of this clone: The junction departs from germline at one end; a sequencing error may be responsible. Distinct nucleotide sequences in the sample also encode this CDR3. The V gene is TRBV28, the J gene TRBJ1-2; D gene unclear. CDR1 MDHEN and CDR2 SYDVKM come from the germline V gene. This CDR3 comprises 16 residues. The CDR3 here is CASSLAPPLDSGGYTF. CDR3 nucleotides: TGCGCCAGCAGTTTGGCCCCCCCCTTGGATAGTGGAGGCTACACCTTC.

The chain couples TRBV19 to TRBJ2-7; unclear D gene. V lost 3 bases and J lost 0, with 15 bases in between. The CDR3 has 16 residues. From germline, CDR1 is LNHDA and CDR2 SQIVND (reference sequence). The CDR3 loop is CASSIGGSSSSYEQYF. CDR3 coding DNA: TGTGCCAGTAGTATTGGCGGATCCTCGAGCTCCTACGAGCAGTACTTC.